These T cell receptor beta chains were read from a single sample in a study of blood T cell repertoires in COVID-19. The table came from immunoSEQ multiplex PCR; TCRdb's copy has only in-frame clones and leaves some out. This table has approximately 220,000 clones, about 86% appearing once. The source material was peripheral blood. The receptors were sampled from a woman in her fifties or sixties with acute or convalescent COVID-19. The conserved cysteine and the conserved F or W are not part of the CDR3 here. The order of the fields is V gene, J gene, D gene, CDR3 protein. A D gene is named only where the DNA matches it firmly.

v_call: TRBV20-1; j_call: TRBJ1-2; d_call: -; cdr3_aa: SANGVYGYT
v_call: TRBV12-3/TRBV12-4; j_call: TRBJ1-2; d_call: -; cdr3_aa: ASSLAPGSGYT
v_call: TRBV5-1; j_call: TRBJ2-3; d_call: -; cdr3_aa: ASSLEQPRDTQY
v_call: TRBV5-1; j_call: TRBJ1-2; d_call: -; cdr3_aa: ASSLATGTHYGYT
v_call: TRBV2; j_call: TRBJ1-2; d_call: -; cdr3_aa: ASRDRYGYT
v_call: TRBV18; j_call: TRBJ1-5; d_call: -; cdr3_aa: ASSPGGAFNQPQH
v_call: TRBV6-1; j_call: TRBJ1-6; d_call: -; cdr3_aa: ASSEFWGRVDSPLH
v_call: TRBV6-5; j_call: TRBJ1-2; d_call: -; cdr3_aa: ASRPLEWRRDGYT
v_call: TRBV21-1; j_call: TRBJ2-6; d_call: -; cdr3_aa: ASSGRQGSFSGANVLT
v_call: TRBV2; j_call: TRBJ2-5; d_call: TRBD1; cdr3_aa: ASSEFSRQGLVTQY
v_call: TRBV7-2; j_call: TRBJ2-3; d_call: -; cdr3_aa: ASSLGRGQDTQY
v_call: TRBV5-5; j_call: TRBJ1-2; d_call: -; cdr3_aa: ASSREAGNYGYT
v_call: TRBV12-3/TRBV12-4; j_call: TRBJ2-3; d_call: TRBD1; cdr3_aa: ASRQGATQY
v_call: TRBV5-1; j_call: TRBJ2-5; d_call: TRBD1; cdr3_aa: ASSGEYRGYQETQY
v_call: TRBV6-5; j_call: TRBJ1-1; d_call: TRBD1; cdr3_aa: ASSYQGGTEAF
v_call: TRBV23-1; j_call: TRBJ2-2; d_call: TRBD1; cdr3_aa: ASSQKNRGTGELF
v_call: TRBV5-1; j_call: TRBJ2-7; d_call: TRBD1; cdr3_aa: ASSATGATNYEQY
v_call: TRBV4-2; j_call: TRBJ1-3; d_call: -; cdr3_aa: ASRIRVNGNTIY
v_call: TRBV19; j_call: TRBJ1-2; d_call: TRBD1; cdr3_aa: ASATPGTGRNYGYT
v_call: TRBV6-2/TRBV6-3; j_call: TRBJ2-7; d_call: -; cdr3_aa: ASSYVPGSYEQY
v_call: TRBV4-2; j_call: TRBJ1-2; d_call: -; cdr3_aa: ASAGGLGGYT
v_call: TRBV5-1; j_call: TRBJ1-5; d_call: -; cdr3_aa: ASSLQGNQPQH
v_call: TRBV2; j_call: TRBJ1-1; d_call: -; cdr3_aa: ASRNRVFGTEAF
v_call: TRBV12-5; j_call: TRBJ2-6; d_call: TRBD1; cdr3_aa: ASGLVGTGSGANVLT
v_call: TRBV21-1; j_call: TRBJ1-4; d_call: -; cdr3_aa: ASSKGTSPGQGQLDVEKLF
v_call: TRBV7-8; j_call: TRBJ1-1; d_call: -; cdr3_aa: ASSLRRASGAVRTEAF
v_call: TRBV6-5; j_call: TRBJ2-2; d_call: TRBD1; cdr3_aa: ASTLTGANTGELF
v_call: TRBV18; j_call: TRBJ1-2; d_call: TRBD1; cdr3_aa: ASSTTTGANYGYT
v_call: TRBV6-6; j_call: TRBJ2-5; d_call: -; cdr3_aa: ASSHREMETQY
v_call: TRBV6-2/TRBV6-3; j_call: TRBJ1-1; d_call: TRBD1; cdr3_aa: ASSLQGQGITEAF
v_call: TRBV5-6; j_call: TRBJ2-7; d_call: -; cdr3_aa: ASSFAGHVFLY
v_call: TRBV6-2/TRBV6-3; j_call: TRBJ1-2; d_call: -; cdr3_aa: ASSNGYGYT
v_call: TRBV19; j_call: TRBJ2-7; d_call: TRBD1; cdr3_aa: ASSAQGSSGEQY
v_call: TRBV11-2; j_call: TRBJ2-3; d_call: TRBD2; cdr3_aa: ASSQTLAGVVTDTQY
v_call: TRBV5-1; j_call: TRBJ2-1; d_call: TRBD1; cdr3_aa: ASSSGQVRNEQF
v_call: TRBV27; j_call: TRBJ2-1; d_call: TRBD2; cdr3_aa: ASSRTSGVVNEQF
v_call: TRBV6-6; j_call: TRBJ1-1; d_call: -; cdr3_aa: ASSSLTPNTEAF
v_call: TRBV6-5; j_call: TRBJ2-4; d_call: TRBD1; cdr3_aa: ASSRSGTGENIQY
v_call: TRBV5-1; j_call: TRBJ1-2; d_call: TRBD1; cdr3_aa: ASSEAGGGGYT
v_call: TRBV6-2/TRBV6-3; j_call: TRBJ2-7; d_call: -; cdr3_aa: ASSYSSPGWAGAYEQY
v_call: TRBV5-1; j_call: TRBJ2-7; d_call: TRBD2; cdr3_aa: ASSLAPSGGWYEQY
v_call: TRBV3-1/TRBV3-2; j_call: TRBJ1-4; d_call: -; cdr3_aa: ASSHGVRLNEKLF
v_call: TRBV5-6; j_call: TRBJ2-7; d_call: TRBD1; cdr3_aa: ASRPSLTGQGRYEQY
v_call: TRBV6-5; j_call: TRBJ2-1; d_call: TRBD1; cdr3_aa: ASVGTGAYNEQF
v_call: TRBV6-5; j_call: TRBJ1-1; d_call: -; cdr3_aa: ASSYLAENTEAF
v_call: TRBV9; j_call: TRBJ1-5; d_call: -; cdr3_aa: ASSVGWRQPQH
v_call: TRBV2; j_call: TRBJ2-7; d_call: -; cdr3_aa: ASTKPGLNYEQY
v_call: TRBV6-5; j_call: TRBJ1-6; d_call: -; cdr3_aa: ASSYSSLIDMRLH
v_call: TRBV6-5; j_call: TRBJ2-5; d_call: TRBD1; cdr3_aa: ASSRTGGGETQY
v_call: TRBV5-1; j_call: TRBJ2-7; d_call: -; cdr3_aa: ASSRDNSYEQY
v_call: TRBV7-7; j_call: TRBJ2-5; d_call: -; cdr3_aa: ASSRGGRRQETQY
v_call: TRBV6-5; j_call: TRBJ1-1; d_call: -; cdr3_aa: ANPAGGRNTEAF
v_call: TRBV5-1; j_call: TRBJ2-5; d_call: TRBD2; cdr3_aa: ASSEGTSGQETQY
v_call: TRBV7-2; j_call: TRBJ1-5; d_call: -; cdr3_aa: ASSLARDQPQH
v_call: TRBV19; j_call: TRBJ2-1; d_call: TRBD1; cdr3_aa: ASRAGLAGGQEYNEQF